This TCR beta chain came from a study of regulatory T cells in long-lasting Graves disease. Study-wide results and caveats: Favored gene segments in persistent disease were TRBV28, TRBJ1-2 and TRBJ2-5.

At least ten counts were recorded for this clonotype. What it binds is not known. One end of the junction varies from germline; a read error may be responsible. Both iRepertoire HTBI primers and Arm-PCR of CDR3 regions were used to build the TCR beta libraries. TCRdb ran MiXCR on the multiplex PCR reads and lists one entry per CDR3 protein. Among roughly 560,000 distinct CDR3 sequences listed, about 16% were seen once. The time point denotes: newly diagnosed GD, antithyroid drugs for less than 3 months. PBMC RNA was the source of the TCR library. One endocrinology department in Xi'an, China, was where patients came from. Germline V lookup: CDR1 MNHNS, CDR2 SASEGT. CDR3 length: 14 amino acids. This sample also appeared in a second study, on T cells in Graves' hyperthyroidism and ophthalmopathy. That source notes: Diagnoses were established using clinical symptoms, serum thyroxine and TRAb, thyroid ultrasound and orbital computed tomography.

The starting material was peripheral blood mononuclear cells (PBMCs), obtained at new diagnosis, from a patient treated with antithyroid drugs. The source of this sequence is a woman aged 40 to 65 with Graves disease. The genes are TRBV6-1 and TRBJ1-4, with 7 bases aligning to TRBD1. CDR3: CASREDRVGEKLFF. The CDR3 coding sequence is TGTGCCAGCAGGGAAGACAGGGTAGGGGAAAAACTGTTTTTT.